This entry describes one T cell receptor (beta chain). Its matching antigen is unknown. The sample belongs to a study of blood T cells in healthy people across ages. Study results and caveats: Donor CMV status was unknown, possibly confounding expanded clonotype changes. What prevented conclusive comparison of naive and antigen-experienced cells was that PBMCs were unsorted. There was a strong correlation between TCR beta diversity and naive T cell percentage. Comparison with aged donors showed that long-lived donors had more naive CD4+ cells and higher diversity.

CDR3 length: 12 residues. Primed by a sample-barcoded 5' primer and a J-beta primer mix, a second PCR proceeded for about 6 to 12 cycles. TCRdb recomputed calls from the 5' RACE reads with MiXCR, one row per CDR3 protein. The sample records over a million distinct CDR3 sequences, 59% being singletons. The TCR sequence derives from a man aged 18 to 29 in good health. The chain employs TRBV21-1 and TRBJ1-2. TRBV21-1 is tagged as a pseudogene. The sequenced sample was blood. DNA for the CDR3: TGTGCCAGCACCAAAAGGGCCGAGGGCTACACCTTC. Protein sequence: CASTKRAEGYTF.